Listed here are 16 T cell receptor beta chains from one sample, sequenced in a study of metastatic and nonmetastatic thyroid tumors (dated by TCRdb to the early 2020s). Library prep was done by PCR. This sample was sequenced with an Illumina HiSeq 4000. Starting from the raw public reads, TCRdb applied fastp trimming at Q25, assembled clones with MiXCR and retained in-frame beta chains. The sample table records roughly 27,000 clones; around 25% of these occur just once. Together, the top ten hold roughly 15% of the sample. No treatment had been received by any patient before thyroid surgery. Sequencing input: blood. The receptors come from a female donor with papillary thyroid cancer or a benign thyroid nodule (not recorded which). Some clones in this sample may be carry-over from other donors' samples.

This clone is categorized as large. J is TRBJ2-7 and V is TRBV20-1, with TRBD1 matching 7 bases. Germline V gene sequence: CDR1 DFQATT, CDR2 SNEGSKA (reference sequence). The CDR3 has 13 amino acids. V was clipped by 3 bases and J by 4 bases; unmatched bases: 6. The CDR3 reads CSARYDREYEQYF. CDR3 bases: TGCAGTGCTAGGTATGACAGGGAGTACGAGCAGTACTTC.

In its sample, this clone was seen many times. The chain combines TRBV29-1 with TRBJ2-7, with 8 bases matching TRBD1. Germline V gives CDR1 SQVTM, CDR2 ANQGSEA. The CDR3 extends over 15 amino acids. J was trimmed by 7 bases and V by 6 bases; bases with no gene match: 17. This chain's CDR3 is CSVPVGRGLSEEQYF. The CDR3 nucleotides are TGCAGCGTCCCCGTGGGCAGGGGGCTTTCGGAAGAGCAGTACTTC.

This clone showed up many times. The gene calls are TRBV20-1 and TRBJ2-7; 7 bases map to TRBD1. The germline V gene encodes CDR1 DFQATT and CDR2 SNEGSKA (reference sequence). J lost 2 bases, V lost 3 bases, and 1 base had no gene match. The CDR3 totals 12 residues. CDR3 coding DNA: TGCAGTGCTAGGCAGGGGGCCTACGAGCAGTACTTC. Its protein product is CSARQGAYEQYF.

A few counts support this clone. This chain uses TRBV25-1 with TRBJ1-2, with D maybe TRBD1 (5 bases). CDR3 size: 13 residues. Looked up from germline, CDR1 is MGHDK and CDR2 is SYGVNS. Trimming removed 6 bases from V and 10 bases from J, with 18 bases in between. The CDR3 DNA reads as TGTGCCAGCAGGGGGCAGAGGGACTGTGTCTACACCTTC. Protein sequence: CASRGQRDCVYTF.

The V and J genes are TRBV6-2 or TRBV6-3 and TRBJ2-7; 15 bases fit TRBD2. The germline gives CDR1 MNHEY, CDR2 SVGEGT. The CDR3 sequence is 17 residues long. Trimming removed 4 bases from V and 0 bases from J; junction bases left unmatched: 4. CDR3 coding DNA: TGTGCCAGCAGTTGGACTAGCGGGAGGGTAAACTCCTACGAGCAGTACTTC. This gives the protein CASSWTSGRVNSYEQYF.

In its sample, this clone was seen many times. The V gene is TRBV7-9, the J gene TRBJ2-7; D is unclear. The CDR3 extends over 12 amino acids. V lost 5 bases, J lost 6 bases, and 11 bases lay in between. Germline V gene sequence: CDR1 SEHNR, CDR2 FQNEAQ (reference sequence). The CDR3 nucleotides are TGTGCCAGCAGCCTCCAACCGGGCGAGCAGTACTTC. Its translation is CASSLQPGEQYF. The complete variable domain, with remaining parts taken from reference TRBV7-9 and TRBJ2-7, reads DTGVSQNPRHKITKRGQNVTFRCDPISEHNRLYWYRQTLGQGPEFLTYFQNEAQLEKSRLLSDRFSAERPKGSFSTLEIQRTEQGDSAMYLCASSLQPGEQYFGPGTRLTVT.

This clone has only a few counts. The V and J genes are TRBV6-1 and TRBJ2-1; 7 nucleotides match TRBD1. The V segment lost 5 bases and the J segment 8 bases; nucleotides outside the gene matches: 12. Germline loops: CDR1 MNHNS, CDR2 SASEGT. This CDR3 has 15 amino acids. CDR3 nucleotides: TGTGCCAGCAGTCGAACGGGGACAGACGGGGATGAGCAGTTCTTC. Protein sequence: CASSRTGTDGDEQFF.

The chain joins TRBV28 to TRBJ1-6; D uncertain. Germline loops: CDR1 MDHEN, CDR2 SYDVKM. The CDR3 contains 13 residues. The V and J ends lost 11 bases and 7 bases respectively, with 15 bases between them. CDR3 loop: CAGRGSKNSPLHF. The DNA of the CDR3 is TGTGCCGGTCGTGGATCTAAGAATTCACCCCTCCACTTT.

In this sample, this clone turned up a few times. The chain combines TRBV7-2 with TRBJ1-1; unclear D gene. The germline CDR1 and CDR2 sequences are SGHTA and FQGNSA. The V end lost 3 bases, the J end lost 0 bases, and 8 bases lay between the germline ends. The CDR3 spans 14 residues. In nucleotides, the CDR3 is TGTGCCAGCAGCTTTCCGTGGGTGAACACTGAAGCTTTCTTT. Translating it yields CASSFPWVNTEAFF.

This clone appeared many times. V is TRBV28 and J is TRBJ2-3; 7 nucleotides align to TRBD1. The CDR3 is 14 amino acids. Germline assignment: CDR1 MDHEN and CDR2 SYDVKM. V dropped 2 bases and J dropped 4; count of bases not matched to a gene: 3. CDR3 amino acids: CASSLKGASDTQYF. The DNA of the CDR3 is TGTGCCAGCAGTTTAAAGGGGGCGTCAGATACGCAGTATTTT.

This clone occurred a few times. One base away lies a much larger clone, so this may be a sequencing read error. Other DNA sequences in this specimen translate into the identical CDR3. The chain links TRBV30 to TRBJ1-1; no definite D call. Looked up from germline, CDR1 is GTSNPN and CDR2 is SVGIG (reference sequence). The CDR3 runs to 15 residues. Trimming pared 3 bases from V and 5 bases from J, leaving 19 bases between. DNA of the CDR3: TGTGCCTGGAGCCGTTGGGGTGGAGCGTTGACTGAAGCTTTCTTT. It yields the protein CAWSRWGGALTEAFF.

By sample share, this clone is medium-sized. The gene calls are TRBV7-3 and TRBJ1-6, with D possibly matching TRBD1 (5 bases). The CDR3 has 14 residues. V was shortened by 3 bases and J by 5 bases, with 8 bases between the two germline ends. Germline V gene lookup returns CDR1 SGHTA and CDR2 FQGTGA. CDR3 protein: CASSLGGDNSPLHF. As DNA, the CDR3 is TGTGCCAGCAGCTTGGGAGGGGATAATTCACCCCTCCACTTT. The variable domain in full, completed from reference TRBV7-3 and TRBJ1-6, reads GAGVSQTPSNKVTEKGKYVELRCDPISGHTALYWYRQSLGQGPEFLIYFQGTGAADDSGLPNDRFFAVRPEGSVSTLKIQRTERGDSAVYLCASSLGGDNSPLHFGNGTRLTVT.

This clone was observed at least ten times. The genes are TRBV6-4 and TRBJ2-1, with TRBD1 as a possible D gene (5 bases). Germline V CDR1 and CDR2: MRHNA, SNTAGT. The V gene lost 7 bases and the J gene lost 7 bases, with 20 bases spanning the gap. The CDR3 runs 15 residues. In DNA form, the CDR3 reads TGTGCCAGCACCCAGGACACCTCCAGGCCTAATGAGCAGTTCTTC. Translated, it gives CASTQDTSRPNEQFF.

The gene calls are TRBV27 and TRBJ2-7; 7 bases agree with TRBD1. The trim removed 7 bases at V and 2 bases at J, leaving 14 bases unmatched. Germline assignment: CDR1 MNHEY and CDR2 SMNVEV (reference sequence). The CDR3 has 16 amino acids. The CDR3 DNA reads as TGTGCCAGCAATATTAACGGACAGGATAAACCCTACGAGCAGTACTTC. Its protein is CASNINGQDKPYEQYF.

With regard to this clone: The germline gene is not matched at one end of the junction; a read error may be the cause. This sample also contains other DNA sequences that code for the same CDR3. The rearrangement uses TRBV7-8 and TRBJ1-2; D not certain. The CDR3 extends over 15 amino acids. Germline values: CDR1 SGHVS, CDR2 FQNEAQ. CDR3 in amino acids: CASSLVDRPRGGYTF. Here the CDR3 DNA reads TGTGCCAGCAGCTTAGTGGACCGCCCTCGCGGTGGCTACACATTC.

This clone has a handful of counts. The chain employs TRBV28 and TRBJ2-7; D is ambiguous. Germline V gene sequence: CDR1 MDHEN, CDR2 SYDVKM. The CDR3 length is 14 residues. V dropped 6 bases and J dropped 3 bases, with 15 bases sitting between them. In nucleotides, the CDR3 is TGTGCCAGCAGGATCCGAGTCCCTGACTACGAGCAGTACTTC. It yields the protein CASRIRVPDYEQYF.